This T cell receptor beta chain was sequenced during a study of T cell responses to AZD1222 COVID-19 vaccine. Study-level findings and limits: Vaccine-associated CD4 TCRs ranged over spike, dominating at 160-218 and 743-854.

Produced via immunoSEQ multiplex PCR; TCRdb's table is partial and in-frame only. Here the sample spans 140,000 or so clones, 85% to 95% being singletons. Germline CDR1 reads SGHRS; CDR2 reads YFSETQ. V gave up 4 bases and J gave up 3 bases; unmatched junction bases: 7. The CDR3 is made up of 16 amino acids. As regards this clone: Antigen specificity is unknown.

The sample consisted of peripheral blood, taken after recovery from COVID-19. The TCR was taken from an adult who had recovered from COVID-19. The rearrangement uses TRBV5-1 and TRBJ2-2; TRBD2 aligns across 9 bases. The CDR3 spells CASSLGLAADTGELFF. CDR3 coding DNA: TGCGCCAGCAGCCTGGGACTAGCAGCGGACACCGGGGAGCTGTTTTTT. The full variable domain, completed using reference TRBV5-1 and TRBJ2-2, is KAGVTQTPRYLIKTRGQQVTLSCSPISGHRSVSWYQQTPGQGLQFLFEYFSETQRNKGNFPGRFSGRQFSNSRSEMNVSTLELGDSALYLCASSLGLAADTGELFFGEGSRLTVL.